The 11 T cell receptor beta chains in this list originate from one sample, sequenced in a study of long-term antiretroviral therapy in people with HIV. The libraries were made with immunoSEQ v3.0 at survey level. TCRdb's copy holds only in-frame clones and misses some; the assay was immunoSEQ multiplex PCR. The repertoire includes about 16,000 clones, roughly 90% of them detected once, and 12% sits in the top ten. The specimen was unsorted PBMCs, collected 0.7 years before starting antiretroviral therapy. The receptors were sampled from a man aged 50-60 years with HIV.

Written as DNA, the CDR3 is TGTGCCAGCAGTTACCGGGGCTCTGGAAACACCATATATTTT. Amino acids: CASSYRGSGNTIYF. The chain carries TRBV6-5 and TRBJ1-3, with D hard to call. The CDR3 has 14 amino acids. V dropped 2 bases and J dropped 0 bases, with 5 bases sitting between them. Per germline, CDR1 MNHEY and CDR2 SVGAGI.

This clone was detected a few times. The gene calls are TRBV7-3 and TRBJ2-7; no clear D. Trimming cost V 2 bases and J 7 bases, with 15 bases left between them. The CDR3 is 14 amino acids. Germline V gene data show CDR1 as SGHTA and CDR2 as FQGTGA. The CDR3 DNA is TGTGCCAGCAGCTTACAAGGACGGGCGAGTGAGCAGTACTTC. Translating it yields CASSLQGRASEQYF.

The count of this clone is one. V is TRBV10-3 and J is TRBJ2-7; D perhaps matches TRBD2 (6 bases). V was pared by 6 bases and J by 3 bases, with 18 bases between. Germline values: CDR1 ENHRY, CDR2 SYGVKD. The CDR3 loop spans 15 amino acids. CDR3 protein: CAIRPQGDSGYEQYF. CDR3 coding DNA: TGTGCCATCAGGCCTCAGGGAGATAGCGGCTACGAGCAGTACTTC.

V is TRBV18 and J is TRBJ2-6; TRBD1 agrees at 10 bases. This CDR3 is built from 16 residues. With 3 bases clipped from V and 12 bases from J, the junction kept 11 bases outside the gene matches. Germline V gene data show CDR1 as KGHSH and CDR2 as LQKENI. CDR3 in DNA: TGTGCCAGCTCACCTGCGGGACAGGGGCCAATAGGCGTCCTGACTTTC. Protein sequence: CASSPAGQGPIGVLTF.

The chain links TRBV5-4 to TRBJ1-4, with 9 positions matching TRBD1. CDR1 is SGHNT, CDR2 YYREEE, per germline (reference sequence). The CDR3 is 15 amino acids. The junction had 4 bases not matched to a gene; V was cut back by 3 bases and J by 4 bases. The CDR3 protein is CASSWGGQGNEKLFF. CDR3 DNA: TGTGCCAGCAGCTGGGGGGGACAGGGTAATGAAAAACTGTTTTTT.

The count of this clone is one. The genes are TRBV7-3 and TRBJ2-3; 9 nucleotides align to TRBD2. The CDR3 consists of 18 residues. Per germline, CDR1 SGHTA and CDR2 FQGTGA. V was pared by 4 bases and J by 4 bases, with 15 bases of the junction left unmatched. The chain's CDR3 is CASSSRGTSLIRADTQYF. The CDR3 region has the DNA TGTGCCAGCAGCTCCCGGGGGACTAGCTTAATTCGGGCAGATACGCAGTATTTT.

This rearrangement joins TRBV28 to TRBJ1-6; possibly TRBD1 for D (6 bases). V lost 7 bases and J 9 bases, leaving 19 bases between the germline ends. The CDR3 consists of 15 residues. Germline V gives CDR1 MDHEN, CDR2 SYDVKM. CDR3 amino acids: CASINRLGAGSPLHF. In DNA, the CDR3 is TGTGCCAGCATCAATCGATTGGGGGCAGGTTCACCCCTCCACTTT.

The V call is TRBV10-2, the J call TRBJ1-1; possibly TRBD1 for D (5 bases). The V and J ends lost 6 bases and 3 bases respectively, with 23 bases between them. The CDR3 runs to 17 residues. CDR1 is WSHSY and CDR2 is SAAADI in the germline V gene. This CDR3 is CASRSRDGAVMDTEAFF. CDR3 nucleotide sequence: TGCGCCAGCAGGTCAAGAGATGGGGCCGTTATGGACACTGAAGCTTTCTTT.

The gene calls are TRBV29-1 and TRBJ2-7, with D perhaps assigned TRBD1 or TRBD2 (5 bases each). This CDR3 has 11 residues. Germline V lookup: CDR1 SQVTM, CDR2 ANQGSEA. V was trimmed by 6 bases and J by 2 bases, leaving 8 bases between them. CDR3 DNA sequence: TGCAGCGTCCTGGGACCCTACGAGCAGTACTTC. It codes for CSVLGPYEQYF.

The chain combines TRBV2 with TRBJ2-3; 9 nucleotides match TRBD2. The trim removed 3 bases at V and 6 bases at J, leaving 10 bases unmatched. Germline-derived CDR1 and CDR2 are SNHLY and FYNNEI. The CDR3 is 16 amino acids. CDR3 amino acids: CASSDTRGGPGDTQYF. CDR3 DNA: TGTGCCAGCAGTGACACGCGGGGGGGCCCTGGGGATACGCAGTATTTT.

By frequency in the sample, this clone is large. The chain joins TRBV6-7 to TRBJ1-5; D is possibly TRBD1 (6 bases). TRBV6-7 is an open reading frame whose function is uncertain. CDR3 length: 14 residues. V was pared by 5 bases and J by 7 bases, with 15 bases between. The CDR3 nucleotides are TGTGCCAGCAGTCACCACAGGGTTGGGCAGCCCCAGCATTTT. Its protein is CASSHHRVGQPQHF.